The clone carrying this TCR beta chain has just a few counts. A read error may account for a junction end that differs from germline. This specimen belongs to a study of response to subunit inactivated influenza vaccine. TCRdb ran MiXCR on the RT-PCR reads and lists one entry per CDR3 protein. The sample has more than 550,000 distinct CDR3 sequences, approximately 10% seen once; the top ten hold approximately 11%. Germline assignment: CDR1 SEHNR and CDR2 FQNEAQ (reference sequence). This CDR3 is built from 11 residues. The same sample was also used in a study of T cells expressing NK-cell markers. From that report: Making the TCR beta cDNA relied on 5'RACE template switching with UMIs. Anti-gamma-delta TCR antibody use in several experiments restricted sorting to alpha-beta TCR T cells. Dominant NKG2C+ clonotypes made up about 1.0-7.5% of CD8+ T cells in six donors. One observes that, in a handful of donors, these clonotypes were also the leading ones within the CD3+CD56-NKG2C+ fraction. Questions lingered over whether expanded NKG2C+ T cell clones were HCMV-specific.

The source is a man aged 45-60 years who received an inactivated influenza vaccine. The chain employs TRBV7-9 and TRBJ1-3; D uncertain. This specimen consisted of PBMCs from blood, obtained on the day of vaccination. DNA for the CDR3: TGTGCCAGCAGCTTAGCCACCATAACAGCTTTT. Protein: CASSLATITAF.